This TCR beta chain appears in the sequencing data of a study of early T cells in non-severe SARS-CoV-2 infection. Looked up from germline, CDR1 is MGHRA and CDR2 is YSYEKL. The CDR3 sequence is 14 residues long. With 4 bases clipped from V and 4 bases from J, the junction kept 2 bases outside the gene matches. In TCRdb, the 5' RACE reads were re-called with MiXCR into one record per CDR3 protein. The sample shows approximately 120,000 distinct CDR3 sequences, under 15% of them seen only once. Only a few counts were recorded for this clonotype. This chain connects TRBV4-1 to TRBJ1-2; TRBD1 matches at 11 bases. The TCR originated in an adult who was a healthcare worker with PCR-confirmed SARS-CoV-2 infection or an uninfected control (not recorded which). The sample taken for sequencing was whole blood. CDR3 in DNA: TGCGCCAGCAGCCCGGACAGGGGGCCCTATGGCTACACCTTC. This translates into CASSPDRGPYGYTF.